These 20 T cell receptor beta chains originate from one sample sequenced in a study of blood T cell repertoires in COVID-19. Clones were read by immunoSEQ multiplex PCR, and TCRdb kept only the in-frame ones, dropping some. The table shows almost 20,000 clones, with about four fifths occurring only once. What was sequenced was peripheral blood. All receptors come from an elderly man with acute or convalescent COVID-19.

This rearrangement joins TRBV4-3 to TRBJ1-5, with D maybe TRBD1 (5 bases). CDR1 LGHNA and CDR2 YSLEER come from the germline V gene. The CDR3 runs to 15 residues. The V and J ends lost 3 bases and 5 bases respectively, with 14 bases between them. The CDR3 reads CASSHRRAGDQPQHF. Written as DNA, the CDR3 is TGCGCCAGCAGCCACCGAAGGGCGGGGGATCAGCCCCAGCATTTT.

CDR3: CASSFGRGKADTQYF. The DNA for the CDR3 is TGTGCCAGCAGTTTCGGTAGGGGGAAGGCAGATACGCAGTATTTT. J is TRBJ2-3 and V is TRBV6-5; D possibly corresponds to TRBD1 (6 bases). The CDR3 length is 15 residues. Germline-derived CDR1 and CDR2 are MNHEY and SVGAGI. The V end was cut by 4 bases, the J end by 4 bases, with 15 bases between.

The chain links TRBV7-9 to TRBJ2-7; possible D gene TRBD2, 6 bases. CDR1 and CDR2 (germline): SEHNR, FQNEAQ (reference sequence). V was pared by 4 bases and J by 7 bases, with 14 bases between. CDR3 size: 13 residues. This CDR3 is CASSSTSVGEQYF. The CDR3 nucleotides read TGTGCCAGCAGCTCGACTAGTGTAGGGGAGCAGTACTTC.

This chain connects TRBV28 to TRBJ1-5, with D unclear. Germline V gives CDR1 MDHEN, CDR2 SYDVKM. With 5 bases removed from V and 9 bases from J, the gap between germline ends came to 26 bases. The CDR3 runs 17 residues. CDR3 residues: CASSAQLGLLSWGPQHF. Written as DNA, the CDR3 is TGTGCCAGCAGTGCCCAGCTCGGACTCCTATCCTGGGGGCCCCAGCATTTT.

The chain joins TRBV18 to TRBJ1-1, with 8 bases identical to TRBD1. Germline lookup yields CDR1 KGHSH and CDR2 LQKENI. With V trimmed by 6 bases and J by 10 bases, 13 bases remained unmatched. The CDR3 extends over 14 amino acids. CDR3 in amino acids: CASSPDRGGEGAFF. In DNA form, the CDR3 reads TGTGCCAGCTCCCCTGACAGGGGAGGGGAAGGAGCTTTCTTT.

The rearrangement links TRBV7-9 to TRBJ1-1; 8 bases align to TRBD1. This CDR3 is built from 17 residues. V shed 1 base and J 5 bases; nucleotides not matched to a gene: 12. Germline V gene sequence: CDR1 SEHNR, CDR2 FQNEAQ (reference sequence). The CDR3 region has the DNA TGTGCCAGCAGCTTAGTGTCAGGGGGCGGCCTAAGGACTGAAGCTTTCTTT. It encodes CASSLVSGGGLRTEAFF.

V is TRBV9 and J is TRBJ1-1; perhaps TRBD1 as D (5 bases). There are 15 residues in the CDR3. With 0 bases removed from V and 4 bases from J, the gap between germline ends came to 13 bases. Germline CDR1 SGDLS, CDR2 YYNGEE. CDR3 nucleotide sequence: TGTGCCAGCAGCGTAGCATGGGGGGTTGGCACTGAAGCTTTCTTT. Translating it yields CASSVAWGVGTEAFF.

The rearrangement joins TRBV7-3 to TRBJ2-3; 10 nucleotides align to TRBD2. CDR1 is SGHTA, CDR2 FQGTGA, per germline. V shed 2 bases and J 5 bases; nucleotides not matched to a gene: 7. The CDR3 has 16 residues. CDR3 in amino acids: CASSLLAGGLVDTQYF. The CDR3 DNA sequence: TGTGCCAGCAGCTTATTAGCGGGAGGACTGGTAGATACGCAGTATTTT. Complete variable domain (other parts from reference TRBV7-3 and TRBJ2-3): GAGVSQTPSNKVTEKGKYVELRCDPISGHTALYWYRQSLGQGPEFLIYFQGTGAADDSGLPNDRFFAVRPEGSVSTLKIQRTERGDSAVYLCASSLLAGGLVDTQYFGPGTRLTVL.

The sample holds a few counts of this clone. V and J are TRBV2 and TRBJ2-5; 10 nucleotides align to TRBD1. J was trimmed by 1 base and V by 6 bases; bases with no gene match: 8. The germline V gene encodes CDR1 SNHLY and CDR2 FYNNEI. CDR3 length equals 16 residues. The CDR3 here is CASSRQGATSQETQYF. In DNA form, the CDR3 reads TGTGCCAGCAGCCGACAGGGGGCCACCTCCCAAGAGACCCAGTACTTC.

The chain combines TRBV6-5 with TRBJ2-7, with 9 bases aligning to TRBD1. Germline CDR1 MNHEY, CDR2 SVGAGI. V lost 6 bases, J lost 2 bases, and 5 bases stayed unmatched. The CDR3 consists of 14 residues. Written as DNA, the CDR3 is TGTGCCAGCAGCAGACAGGGGGGTCCCTACGAGCAGTACGTC. Its translation is CASSRQGGPYEQYV.

The rearrangement uses TRBV11-3 and TRBJ1-4; 10 nucleotides line up with TRBD1. The V gene's germline CDR1 is SGHNT and CDR2 YENEEA. Trimming took 2 bases from V and 2 from J; bases not matched to a gene: 5. This CDR3 is 17 amino acids long. CDR3 loop: CASSLRRQGATNEKLFF. CDR3 bases: TGTGCCAGCAGCTTACGTCGACAGGGGGCTACTAATGAAAAACTGTTTTTT.

The chain combines TRBV5-6 with TRBJ2-1; 8 bases align to TRBD2. This CDR3 contains 16 residues. With 1 base clipped from V and 2 bases from J, the junction kept 5 bases outside the gene matches. CDR1 is SGHDT and CDR2 is YYEEEE in the germline V gene. The CDR3 DNA is TGTGCCAGCAGCTTGTTCCTGACTAGCGCCTACAATGAGCAGTTCTTC. Its protein product is CASSLFLTSAYNEQFF.

This rearrangement joins TRBV5-5 to TRBJ2-6, with D possibly matching TRBD1 (6 bases). This CDR3 is built from 19 residues. CDR1 SGHKS and CDR2 YYEKEE come from the germline V gene (reference sequence). V was cut by 0 bases and J by 0 bases, with 16 bases left in between. The CDR3 protein is CASSLVGRGSSSGANVLTF. For the CDR3, the DNA is TGTGCCAGCAGCTTGGTCGGCAGGGGCTCAAGCTCTGGGGCCAACGTCCTGACTTTC.

This clone ranks as medium-sized. The V and J genes are TRBV18 and TRBJ2-5, with 13 positions matching TRBD2. V was pared by 1 base and J by 3 bases, with 5 bases of the junction left unmatched. Germline values: CDR1 KGHSH, CDR2 LQKENI. The CDR3 has 17 amino acids. The CDR3 protein is CASSPLIGLAGEETQYF. The CDR3 nucleotides read TGTGCCAGCTCACCACTTATCGGACTAGCGGGAGAAGAGACCCAGTACTTC.

V usage is TRBV15 and J usage is TRBJ2-1; TRBD1 matches at 12 bases. The germline gives CDR1 LNHNV, CDR2 YYDKDF (reference sequence). This CDR3 spans 18 amino acids. Germline trimming cut 0 bases from V and 9 bases from J; bases unmatched to any gene: 12. The CDR3 DNA reads as TGTGCCACCAGCAGAGATCGCCGGGACAGGGGGCTTCGAGGTGAGCAGTTCTTC. Translating it yields CATSRDRRDRGLRGEQFF.

The chain links TRBV19 to TRBJ1-4; D gene unclear. The CDR3 is 14 amino acids. Germline values: CDR1 LNHDA, CDR2 SQIVND (reference sequence). V was cut by 5 bases and J by 3 bases, with 10 bases left in between. CDR3 in amino acids: CASSWLLSNEKLFF. CDR3 sequence (DNA): TGTGCCAGTAGTTGGCTGCTTTCTAATGAAAAACTGTTTTTT. Together with reference TRBV19 and TRBJ1-4, the CDR3 gives the full variable domain: DGGITQSPKYLFRKEGQNVTLSCEQNLNHDAMYWYRQDPGQGLRLIYYSQIVNDFQKGDIAEGYSVSREKKESFPLTVTSAQKNPTAFYLCASSWLLSNEKLFFGSGTQLSVL.

V and J are TRBV7-8 and TRBJ2-3, with 10 bases lining up with TRBD2. Germline V gene data show CDR1 as SGHVS and CDR2 as FQNEAQ. Unmatched junction bases numbered 15, after V lost 4 bases and J lost 2 bases. This CDR3 region has 19 residues. In DNA, the CDR3 is TGTGCCAGCAGCTCCATTGCCGGGACTAGCGCTACTAACACAGATACGCAGTATTTT. Amino acids: CASSSIAGTSATNTDTQYF. Variable domain in full (rest from reference TRBV7-8 and TRBJ2-3): GAGVSQSPRYKVAKRGQDVALRCDPISGHVSLFWYQQALGQGPEFLTYFQNEAQLDKSGLPSDRFFAERPEGSVSTLKIQRTQQEDSAVYLCASSSIAGTSATNTDTQYFGPGTRLTVL.

CDR3 sequence: CASRVEAGPTEAFF. The CDR3 nucleotides are TGCGCCAGCAGGGTTGAGGCCGGCCCCACTGAAGCTTTCTTT. This chain uses TRBV5-1 with TRBJ1-1; D ambiguous. V gave up 5 bases and J gave up 4 bases, with 15 bases separating them. CDR1 and CDR2 from the germline V gene are SGHRS and YFSETQ. The CDR3 consists of 14 residues.

The chain has TRBV30 and TRBJ1-5; D is undetermined. From germline, CDR1 is GTSNPN and CDR2 SVGIG (reference sequence). The CDR3 runs 13 residues. Trimming cost V 0 bases and J 4 bases, with 7 bases left between them. This chain's CDR3 is CAWSVQDNQPQHF. The CDR3 nucleotides are TGTGCCTGGAGTGTCCAGGATAATCAGCCCCAGCATTTT.

This clone rates as medium-sized (0.01 to 0.1%). The V and J genes are TRBV5-4 and TRBJ2-1; the D gene is possibly TRBD2 (5 bases). Trimming cost V 0 bases and J 12 bases, with 13 bases left between them. The CDR3 totals 13 residues. CDR1 and CDR2 (germline): SGHNT, YYREEE (reference sequence). CDR3 bases: TGTGCCAGCAGCTTGGCCCTAGCCAGAGTGCAGTTCTTC. Amino acid sequence: CASSLALARVQFF.